The TCR beta chain under discussion was sequenced for a study of T cell responses to AZD1222 COVID-19 vaccine. Generated by immunoSEQ multiplex PCR, the TCRdb table keeps only in-frame clones and is missing some. The profile covers some 90,000 clones, with less than 90% appearing a single time and roughly 5.2% taken by the ten largest. The germline V gene has CDR1 MNHEY and CDR2 SVGAGI. This CDR3 has 14 residues. V was shortened by 2 bases and J by 4 bases, with 12 bases between the two germline ends. This material consisted of peripheral blood, taken 28 days after the second AZD1222 dose. The source is an adult who received the AZD1222 COVID-19 vaccine. The chain is built from TRBV6-5 and TRBJ2-7; no clear D. CDR3 nucleotide sequence: TGTGCCAGCAGTTACCCATCCCCATCGTACGAGCAGTACTTC. Its protein product is CASSYPSPSYEQYF.